The 23 T cell receptor beta chains listed next were all sequenced from one sample in a study of cytomegalovirus exposure and HLA in healthy donors. TCRdb's table, derived via immunoSEQ multiplex PCR, lists solely in-frame clones and lacks some. Among some 130,000 clones, approximately 89% were seen once, and the ten largest hold 0.95% to 1.5%. Sequenced sample: PBMCs. The source is a woman aged 18-35 years in good health and CMV-seronegative.

V and J are TRBV7-9 and TRBJ2-7, with D possibly TRBD2 on 8 matching bases. Germline-derived CDR1 and CDR2 are SEHNR and FQNEAQ (reference sequence). The CDR3 is 15 amino acids. V lost 4 bases and J lost 2, with 15 bases in between. The DNA of the CDR3 is TGTGCCAGCAGCTCGGGACAGCGGGAGCCCTACGAGCAGTACTTC. Amino acids: CASSSGQREPYEQYF.

This chain uses TRBV2 with TRBJ1-1, with D tentatively TRBD1 (5 bases). The CDR3 has 13 residues. Germline V lookup: CDR1 SNHLY, CDR2 FYNNEI. V lost 11 bases and J lost 5, with 18 bases in between. CDR3 coding DNA: TGTGCCGGTTCGACAGAGACACGGACTGAAGCTTTCTTT. This sequence encodes CAGSTETRTEAFF.

The chain carries TRBV5-6 and TRBJ2-5, with D uncertain. CDR3 length: 14 amino acids. V was clipped by 4 bases and J by 3 bases, with 13 bases between them. Germline V gives CDR1 SGHDT, CDR2 YYEEEE. The CDR3 here is CASSLTYGKETQYF. DNA of the CDR3: TGTGCCAGCAGCCTGACATACGGAAAAGAGACCCAGTACTTC.

This chain connects TRBV4-1 to TRBJ1-4; a possible D gene is TRBD1 (5 bases). The CDR3 loop spans 15 amino acids. Germline V CDR1 and CDR2: MGHRA, YSYEKL. V was clipped by 1 base and J by 4 bases, with 10 bases between them. CDR3: CASSQARRVNEKLFF. CDR3 DNA: TGCGCCAGCAGCCAAGCTCGCAGGGTTAATGAAAAACTGTTTTTT.

The rearrangement links TRBV6-5 to TRBJ2-5; tentatively, D is TRBD1 (6 bases). V dropped 2 bases and J dropped 5 bases, with 12 bases sitting between them. Per germline, CDR1 MNHEY and CDR2 SVGAGI. The CDR3 has 14 residues. CDR3 amino acids: CASSYLGARETQYF. CDR3 sequence (DNA): TGTGCCAGCAGTTACCTGGGGGCCCGGGAGACCCAGTACTTC.

The chain carries TRBV18 and TRBJ1-1; a weak D match, TRBD1 (5 bases). V lost 2 bases and J 4 bases, leaving 5 bases between the germline ends. CDR1 is KGHSH, CDR2 LQKENI, per germline. This CDR3 has 12 amino acids. CDR3 DNA sequence: TGTGCCAGCTCACCAGGGGCCACTGAAGCTTTCTTT. Amino acids: CASSPGATEAFF. Full variable domain (outside the CDR3, taken from reference TRBV18 and TRBJ1-1): NAGVMQNPRHLVRRRGQEARLRCSPMKGHSHVYWYRQLPEEGLKFMVYLQKENIIDESGMPKERFSAEFPKEGPSILRIQQVVRGDSAAYFCASSPGATEAFFGQGTRLTVV.

The chain has TRBV15 and TRBJ2-7; the match to TRBD1 covers 7 bases. The V gene's germline CDR1 is LNHNV and CDR2 YYDKDF (reference sequence). V lost 1 base to trimming and J lost 2 bases; unmatched junction nucleotides: 2. CDR3 length: 14 residues. CDR3 bases: TGTGCCACCAGCAGAGGTCAGGGGGCCTACGAGCAGTACTTC. It is translated as CATSRGQGAYEQYF.

The chain employs TRBV19 and TRBJ2-7, with TRBD1 as a possible D gene (5 bases). The CDR3 covers 15 residues. Germline V gene data show CDR1 as LNHDA and CDR2 as SQIVND (reference sequence). V shed 6 bases and J shed 3 bases, with 18 bases lying between them. Here the CDR3 reads CASSPGAGRNYEQYF. DNA of the CDR3: TGTGCCAGTAGCCCTGGGGCCGGACGGAACTACGAGCAGTACTTC.

The V and J genes are TRBV29-1 and TRBJ2-3; D might be TRBD2 (6 bases). The V gene's germline CDR1 is SQVTM and CDR2 ANQGSEA. The CDR3 spans 12 residues. CDR3 amino acids: CSGHGGSDTQYF. The CDR3 DNA sequence: TGCAGTGGCCATGGAGGGTCAGATACGCAGTATTTT.

This clone has only a few counts. The rearrangement joins TRBV6-1 to TRBJ1-6, with 7 bases identical to TRBD1. CDR1 is MNHNS and CDR2 is SASEGT in the germline V gene. The V segment lost 5 bases and the J segment 8 bases; nucleotides outside the gene matches: 3. The CDR3 has 13 residues. The CDR3 here is CASSPTGYSPLHF. As DNA, the CDR3 is TGTGCCAGCAGTCCGACAGGGTATTCACCCCTCCACTTT.

This sequence joins TRBV28 and TRBJ2-1, with D perhaps TRBD2 (6 bases). V dropped 7 bases and J dropped 7 bases, with 14 bases sitting between them. In germline, CDR1 is MDHEN, CDR2 SYDVKM. This CDR3 is built from 13 residues. In DNA, the CDR3 is TGTGCCAGCACCATGAGCGCGGGGAATGAGCAGTTCTTC. This codes for CASTMSAGNEQFF.

CDR3 DNA sequence: TGTGCCAGCAGTTTTTTCCCTAGCTACGAGCAGTACTTC. Protein product: CASSFFPSYEQYF. The rearrangement joins TRBV28 to TRBJ2-7; no reliable D call. This CDR3 is built from 13 residues. Per germline, CDR1 MDHEN and CDR2 SYDVKM. V lost 3 bases to trimming and J lost 3 bases, with 9 bases between them. The full variable domain, with the rest looked up from reference TRBV28 and TRBJ2-7, is DVKVTQSSRYLVKRTGEKVFLECVQDMDHENMFWYRQDPGLGLRLIYFSYDVKMKEKGDIPEGYSVSREKKERFSLILESASTNQTSMYLCASSFFPSYEQYFGPGTRLTVT.

The V gene is TRBV2, the J gene TRBJ2-7; TRBD1 matches 9 bases. CDR1 is SNHLY, CDR2 FYNNEI, per germline. The CDR3 runs to 16 residues. The ends lost 5 bases at V and 5 bases at J; junction bases unmatched: 13. DNA for the CDR3: TGTGCCAGCAGTAAATCCGGGACAGGGTGGGGCAACGAGCAGTACTTC. This encodes CASSKSGTGWGNEQYF.

There are a few counts of this clone. The gene calls are TRBV6-5 and TRBJ1-6, with 8 bases lining up with TRBD1. V was pared by 5 bases and J by 8 bases, with 5 bases of the junction left unmatched. In germline, CDR1 is MNHEY, CDR2 SVGAGI. This CDR3 spans 14 amino acids. This CDR3 is CASSPGQEHSPLHF. DNA of the CDR3: TGTGCCAGCAGTCCGGGACAGGAGCATTCACCCCTCCACTTT.

The rearrangement uses TRBV5-4 and TRBJ2-7; D call uncertain. CDR1 and CDR2 (germline): SGHNT, YYREEE (reference sequence). The CDR3 runs to 11 residues. V was trimmed by 0 bases and J by 7 bases, leaving 5 bases between them. The CDR3, as DNA: TGTGCCAGCAGCTTGGGCCAGGAGCAGTACTTC. Protein: CASSLGQEQYF.

This clone was seen more than once but under ten times. The chain employs TRBV7-9 and TRBJ1-2; D gene uncertain. V was trimmed by 1 base and J by 1 base, leaving 7 bases between them. This CDR3 has 14 amino acids. From germline, CDR1 is SEHNR and CDR2 FQNEAQ (reference sequence). This CDR3 reads CASSLGAGNYGYTF. In DNA, the CDR3 is TGTGCCAGCAGCTTAGGTGCCGGTAACTATGGCTACACCTTC. The full variable domain, its missing parts supplied by reference TRBV7-9 and TRBJ1-2, is DTGVSQNPRHKITKRGQNVTFRCDPISEHNRLYWYRQTLGQGPEFLTYFQNEAQLEKSRLLSDRFSAERPKGSFSTLEIQRTEQGDSAMYLCASSLGAGNYGYTFGSGTRLTVV.

The CDR3 coding sequence is TGTGCCAGCTCACCGGCAGGGGGCTCGGGAAACACCATATATTTT. This gives the protein CASSPAGGSGNTIYF. The V gene is TRBV18, the J gene TRBJ1-3; 8 bases are a match to TRBD1. From germline, CDR1 is KGHSH and CDR2 LQKENI. V lost 3 bases, J lost 4 bases, and 5 bases stayed unmatched. CDR3 length: 15 amino acids.

In DNA, the CDR3 is TGCAGCGTTGACGTCCAGGACACCGGGGAGCTGTTTTTT. Its protein is CSVDVQDTGELFF. This chain links TRBV29-1 with TRBJ2-2; no definite D call. V gave up 3 bases and J gave up 3 bases, with 8 bases separating them. The CDR3 extends over 13 amino acids. From germline, CDR1 is SQVTM and CDR2 ANQGSEA.

This clone was counted between two and nine times. The chain links TRBV11-2 to TRBJ2-7; 8 nucleotides match TRBD1. Unmatched junction bases numbered 3, after V lost 1 base and J lost 1 base. The CDR3 sequence is 15 residues long. Germline V gives CDR1 SGHAT, CDR2 FQNNGV. CDR3 bases: TGTGCCAGCAGCTTAGGACAGGGGAGGTCCTACGAGCAGTACTTC. It codes for CASSLGQGRSYEQYF.

This clone appeared once. The chain carries TRBV9 and TRBJ1-4, with a tentative D call TRBD1 (5 bases). The germline CDR1 and CDR2 sequences are SGDLS and YYNGEE. Trimming cost V 9 bases and J 0 bases, with 24 bases left between them. This CDR3 contains 18 residues. The CDR3 protein is CATLRLGEGRATNEKLFF. DNA of the CDR3: TGTGCCACCCTACGCTTGGGGGAGGGAAGGGCAACTAATGAAAAACTGTTTTTT.

The genes are TRBV2 and TRBJ2-5, with D unresolved. Germline-derived CDR1 and CDR2 are SNHLY and FYNNEI. This CDR3 is built from 13 residues. Trimming removed 8 bases at V and 4 bases at J, with 14 bases between. CDR3 in amino acids: CASYRGPGETQYF. CDR3 nucleotide sequence: TGTGCCAGCTATCGAGGTCCGGGAGAGACCCAGTACTTC.

This clone was seen a single time. The chain uses TRBV12-5 and TRBJ1-1; 8 bases agree with TRBD1. The CDR3 has 16 residues. CDR1 is LGHNT, CDR2 FRNRAP, per germline. The V and J ends lost 7 bases and 0 bases, in that order; junction bases with no gene match: 10. This CDR3 reads CASAPRDRPMNTEAFF. In DNA form, the CDR3 reads TGTGCTAGTGCCCCCCGGGACAGGCCTATGAACACTGAAGCTTTCTTT. The complete variable domain, with remaining parts taken from reference TRBV12-5 and TRBJ1-1, reads DARVTQTPRHKVTEMGQEVTMRCQPILGHNTVFWYRQTMMQGLELLAYFRNRAPLDDSGMPKDRFSAEMPDATLATLKIQPSEPRDSAVYFCASAPRDRPMNTEAFFGQGTRLTVV.

The chain carries TRBV5-1 and TRBJ1-1; TRBD1 agrees at 11 bases. CDR3 size: 16 residues. V shed 7 bases and J 3 bases; nucleotides not matched to a gene: 11. The germline CDR1 and CDR2 sequences are SGHRS and YFSETQ. This CDR3 reads CASVNRTGGWDTEAFF. For the CDR3, the DNA is TGCGCCAGCGTTAACCGGACAGGGGGCTGGGACACTGAAGCTTTCTTT.